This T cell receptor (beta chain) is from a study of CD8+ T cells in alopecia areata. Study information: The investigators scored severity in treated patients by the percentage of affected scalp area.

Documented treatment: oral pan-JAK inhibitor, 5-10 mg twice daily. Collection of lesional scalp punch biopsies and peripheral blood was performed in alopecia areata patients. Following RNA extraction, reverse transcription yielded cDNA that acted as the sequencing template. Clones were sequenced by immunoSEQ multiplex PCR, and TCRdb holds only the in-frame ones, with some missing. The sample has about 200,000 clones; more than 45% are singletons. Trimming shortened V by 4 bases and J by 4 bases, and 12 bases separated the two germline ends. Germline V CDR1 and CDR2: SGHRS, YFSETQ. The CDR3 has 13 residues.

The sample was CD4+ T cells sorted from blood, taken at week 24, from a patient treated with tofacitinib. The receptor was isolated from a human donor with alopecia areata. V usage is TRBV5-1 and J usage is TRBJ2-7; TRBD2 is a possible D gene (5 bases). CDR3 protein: CASSLDGKYEQYF. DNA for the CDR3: TGCGCCAGCAGCCTGGACGGGAAATACGAGCAGTACTTC.